These T cell receptor beta chains were read from a single sample in a study of cytomegalovirus exposure and HLA in healthy donors. Data came from immunoSEQ multiplex PCR; TCRdb stores just in-frame clones and leaves some out. The specimen's table records about 91,000 clones. The sequenced material came from PBMCs. These receptors originate from a woman under 40 in good health and CMV-seronegative. Each CDR3 is given with its conserved first and last residue. A D gene is named only where the DNA matches it firmly.

d_call: -
v_call: TRBV2
j_call: TRBJ1-5
cdr3_nt: TGTGCCAGCAGTGAATCGTCGGTAAATCAGCCCCAGCATTTT
cdr3_aa: CASSESSVNQPQHF

d_call: -
v_call: TRBV18
j_call: TRBJ1-2
cdr3_nt: TGTGCCAGCTCACCGGGGTCGGGAACACATGGCTACACCTTC
cdr3_aa: CASSPGSGTHGYTF

d_call: -
v_call: TRBV12-5
j_call: TRBJ2-7
cdr3_nt: TGTGCTAGTGGTCCCTCGGGAGGCAGGGGATCGGAAGAGCAGTACTTC
cdr3_aa: CASGPSGGRGSEEQYF

d_call: -
v_call: TRBV28
j_call: TRBJ1-4
cdr3_nt: TGTGCCAGCAGTTTTGGCAGGGTTGAAAAACTGTTTTTT
cdr3_aa: CASSFGRVEKLFF

d_call: -
v_call: TRBV19
j_call: TRBJ1-1
cdr3_nt: TGTGCCAGTAGTATAGGAGGGTTTCAGACTGAAGCTTTCTTT
cdr3_aa: CASSIGGFQTEAFF

d_call: TRBD1
v_call: TRBV18
j_call: TRBJ2-7
cdr3_nt: TGTGCCAGCTCTCCGACAGGGTATTACGAGCAGTACTTC
cdr3_aa: CASSPTGYYEQYF

d_call: TRBD1
v_call: TRBV7-3
j_call: TRBJ1-1
cdr3_nt: TGTGCCAGCAGTAACAGGGGTAGGACTGAAGCTTTCTTT
cdr3_aa: CASSNRGRTEAFF

d_call: -
v_call: TRBV6-5
j_call: TRBJ2-7
cdr3_nt: TGTGCCAGCTCGTACGGTCCTCTACAGTACTTC
cdr3_aa: CASSYGPLQYF

d_call: -
v_call: TRBV18
j_call: TRBJ2-3
cdr3_nt: TGTGCCAGCTCACCACCCTTAGGGGTTGATACGCAGTATTTT
cdr3_aa: CASSPPLGVDTQYF

d_call: TRBD1
v_call: TRBV10-1
j_call: TRBJ1-1
cdr3_nt: TGCGCCAGCAGAAGGGACAGCTCCTCCACTGAAGCTTTCTTT
cdr3_aa: CASRRDSSSTEAFF

d_call: -
v_call: TRBV5-6
j_call: TRBJ1-5
cdr3_nt: TGTGCCAGCAGCTTGTCGGGTCAGCCCCAGCATTTT
cdr3_aa: CASSLSGQPQHF

d_call: -
v_call: TRBV5-6
j_call: TRBJ2-5
cdr3_nt: TGTGCCAGCAGTCGGGAAGAGACCCAGTACTTC
cdr3_aa: CASSREETQYF

d_call: -
v_call: TRBV7-9
j_call: TRBJ1-5
cdr3_nt: TGTGCCAGCAGCGACGGGAATCAGCCCCAGCATTTT
cdr3_aa: CASSDGNQPQHF

d_call: TRBD1
v_call: TRBV5-1
j_call: TRBJ1-2
cdr3_nt: TGCGCCAGCAGCAATCCGGGACAGGGGGAATTGGATGGCTACACCTTC
cdr3_aa: CASSNPGQGELDGYTF

d_call: TRBD1
v_call: TRBV30
j_call: TRBJ1-2
cdr3_nt: TGTGCCTGGGGGGACAGCATCTATGGCTACACCTTC
cdr3_aa: CAWGDSIYGYTF

d_call: -
v_call: TRBV5-1
j_call: TRBJ1-4
cdr3_nt: TGCGCCAGCAGCTTGGAGGGCAGGGCTCATGAAAAACTGTTTTTT
cdr3_aa: CASSLEGRAHEKLFF

d_call: -
v_call: TRBV5-1
j_call: TRBJ1-2
cdr3_nt: TGCGCCAGCAGCCCGGAGGCGGCTAGCTACACCTTC
cdr3_aa: CASSPEAASYTF

d_call: -
v_call: TRBV5-4
j_call: TRBJ2-3
cdr3_nt: TGTGCCAGCAGCGCCCAGACAGATACGCAGTATTTT
cdr3_aa: CASSAQTDTQYF

d_call: TRBD1
v_call: TRBV5-4
j_call: TRBJ1-5
cdr3_nt: TGTGCCAGCACCCTATCCGTCCGGGACAGGGGGTCCAATAGCAATCAGCCCCAGCATTTT
cdr3_aa: CASTLSVRDRGSNSNQPQHF

d_call: TRBD1
v_call: TRBV19
j_call: TRBJ2-7
cdr3_nt: TGTGCCAGTAGTATCCGTGCGGGACAGGGGGAGCAGTACTTC
cdr3_aa: CASSIRAGQGEQYF

d_call: -
v_call: TRBV27
j_call: TRBJ2-1
cdr3_nt: TGTGCCATCTCGAAGGGGGGGCACTACAATGAGCAGTTCTTC
cdr3_aa: CAISKGGHYNEQFF

d_call: TRBD1
v_call: TRBV6-5
j_call: TRBJ2-7
cdr3_nt: TGTGCCAGCAGTTCCATCCGGGACAGGGGCGAGCAGTACTTC
cdr3_aa: CASSSIRDRGEQYF

d_call: TRBD1
v_call: TRBV5-5
j_call: TRBJ1-1
cdr3_nt: TGTGCCAGCAGCGTCACAGGGGGCGGGACTGAAGCTTTCTTT
cdr3_aa: CASSVTGGGTEAFF

d_call: TRBD2
v_call: TRBV11-2
j_call: TRBJ2-3
cdr3_nt: TGTGCCAGCAGCCTAGGGTCCAGCGGGAGAACAGATACGCAGTATTTT
cdr3_aa: CASSLGSSGRTDTQYF

d_call: -
v_call: TRBV30
j_call: TRBJ2-3
cdr3_nt: TGTGCCTGGAGTCGTCTAGAGCCAGATACGCAGTATTTT
cdr3_aa: CAWSRLEPDTQYF

d_call: TRBD2
v_call: TRBV5-1
j_call: TRBJ2-4
cdr3_nt: TGCGCCAGCAGCTCAGGCTTTACTAGCGGGGGCTCGTGGAAAAACATTCAGTACTTC
cdr3_aa: CASSSGFTSGGSWKNIQYF

d_call: TRBD2
v_call: TRBV29-1
j_call: TRBJ2-5
cdr3_nt: TGCAGCGTGGTGTTAGCGGGAGGGCGGGAGACCCAGTACTTC
cdr3_aa: CSVVLAGGRETQYF

d_call: -
v_call: TRBV7-9
j_call: TRBJ1-4
cdr3_nt: TGTGCCAGCAGCGCCCGCGGGGGGGCGGGAGAAAAACTGTTTTTT
cdr3_aa: CASSARGGAGEKLFF

d_call: -
v_call: TRBV14
j_call: TRBJ1-1
cdr3_nt: TGTGCCAGCAGCCCGGGCGGGGTTGGCGGCACTGAAGCTTTCTTT
cdr3_aa: CASSPGGVGGTEAFF